Presented here are 6 T cell receptor beta chains from one specimen sequenced in a study of HIV-infected patients and healthy controls. Reverse transcription used roughly 450 ng RNA and constant-region primers for alpha and beta. Each of the alpha and beta chains got its own library through chain-specific third strand synthesis with indices. TCRdb redid the calling of the 5' RACE reads with MiXCR, one entry per CDR3 protein. Here the sample spans 10,000 or so distinct CDR3 sequences, 8% to 8.5% being singletons. Whole blood was used without fractionation, so all unsorted peripheral T cells were included. The specimen was blood. The receptor set was obtained from an adult in good health.

A few counts support this clonotype. The J gene is TRBJ2-1, the V gene TRBV4-3; D remains ambiguous. The germline gives CDR1 LGHNA, CDR2 YSLEER. This CDR3 is 14 amino acids long. V shed 0 bases and J shed 6 bases, with 9 bases lying between them. CDR3 coding DNA: TGCGCCAGCAGCCAAGATCCGTCCAGCAATGAGCAGTTCTTC. Residues: CASSQDPSSNEQFF.

This clonotype was seen ten or more times. This chain joins TRBV5-1 and TRBJ2-2; 7 nucleotides line up with TRBD1. V dropped 4 bases and J dropped 0; count of bases not matched to a gene: 3. The CDR3 sequence is 15 residues long. The germline CDR1 and CDR2 sequences are SGHRS and YFSETQ. The CDR3 DNA follows: TGCGCCAGCAGCCTGGGACAGCCGAACACCGGGGAGCTGTTTTTT. Its protein is CASSLGQPNTGELFF.

This clonotype is categorized as medium-sized. J is TRBJ2-7 and V is TRBV19; TRBD2 agrees at 8 bases. The V segment lost 11 bases and the J segment 0 bases; nucleotides outside the gene matches: 6. This CDR3 comprises 13 residues. Germline V gene data show CDR1 as LNHDA and CDR2 as SQIVND (reference sequence). The CDR3 is CASKAGVSYEQYF. The CDR3 nucleotides read TGTGCCTCCAAAGCGGGAGTCTCCTACGAGCAGTACTTC.

This clonotype has more than one count but fewer than ten. The CDR3 region is CSVGTGGNTEAFF. The CDR3 nucleotides read TGCAGCGTTGGGACAGGTGGGAACACTGAAGCTTTCTTT. The chain carries TRBV29-1 and TRBJ1-1, with 7 bases identical to TRBD1. CDR1 and CDR2 (germline): SQVTM, ANQGSEA. The CDR3 is made up of 13 amino acids. The junction had 3 bases not matched to a gene; V was cut back by 4 bases and J by 1 base.

This clonotype is categorized as medium-sized. This sequence joins TRBV20-1 and TRBJ2-5, with TRBD1 identical over 8 bases. The CDR3 loop spans 17 amino acids. With 3 bases clipped from V and 4 bases from J, the junction kept 16 bases outside the gene matches. CDR1 is DFQATT, CDR2 SNEGSKA, per germline (reference sequence). In DNA, the CDR3 is TGCAGTGCTAGTGTGCCACCGGGACAGGCAGCTCCAGAGACCCAGTACTTC. This sequence encodes CSASVPPGQAAPETQYF.

In its sample, this clonotype ranks as medium-sized. J is TRBJ1-2 and V is TRBV28; maybe TRBD1 (5 bases). V lost 8 bases and J 0 bases, leaving 7 bases between the germline ends. CDR1 and CDR2 (germline): MDHEN, SYDVKM. The CDR3 has 12 amino acids. The CDR3 sequence: CASGAANYGYTF. The CDR3, as DNA: TGTGCCAGCGGGGCAGCTAACTATGGCTACACCTTC.